This entry lists 17 T cell receptor beta chains sequenced from one sample in a study of blood T cells in healthy people across ages. Through a sample-barcoded 5' primer and a J-beta primer mix, a second PCR was run for roughly 6 to 12 cycles. TCRdb recomputed calls from the 5' RACE reads with MiXCR, one row per CDR3 protein. Found here are approximately 700,000 distinct CDR3 sequences, roughly 32% of them singletons; the top ten hold over 15%. Sequencing was performed on blood. The receptors here all came from an elderly woman in good health.

This clonotype was detected many times. The V gene is TRBV6-2 or TRBV6-3, the J gene TRBJ1-1; no clear D. CDR1 and CDR2 (germline): MNHEY, SVGEGT. The CDR3 sequence is 15 residues long. The V end was cut by 5 bases, the J end by 0 bases, with 13 bases between. As DNA, the CDR3 is TGTGCCAGCAGTAGGCCTCCAGGTCTGAACACTGAAGCTTTCTTT. Encoded protein: CASSRPPGLNTEAFF.

This clonotype was counted ten times or more. This rearrangement joins TRBV29-1 to TRBJ2-3; possible D gene TRBD1, 5 bases. Trimming took off 5 bases at V and 0 bases at J, with 21 bases between the two ends. The CDR3 sequence is 17 residues long. The germline V gene has CDR1 SQVTM and CDR2 ANQGSEA. The DNA of the CDR3 is TGCAGCGTTAGATTAGGGGCCGATTGGAGCAGCACAGATACGCAGTATTTT. It encodes CSVRLGADWSSTDTQYF.

This clonotype was counted many times. This sequence joins TRBV7-8 and TRBJ1-2; 7 bases fit TRBD1. The germline V gene encodes CDR1 SGHVS and CDR2 FQNEAQ. J lost 6 bases, V lost 3 bases, and 10 bases had no gene match. CDR3 length: 15 residues. The CDR3 is CASSFTPQGINGYTF. The CDR3 DNA is TGTGCCAGCAGCTTTACCCCACAGGGGATTAATGGCTACACCTTC.

This clonotype was counted ten times or more. V usage is TRBV6-2 or TRBV6-3 and J usage is TRBJ2-7, with D unclear. CDR1 is MNHEY and CDR2 is SVGEGT in the germline V gene. V shed 2 bases and J shed 3 bases, with 5 bases lying between them. This CDR3 contains 12 residues. The CDR3: CASSYIRYEQYF. Here the CDR3 DNA reads TGTGCCAGCAGTTACATTCGCTACGAGCAGTACTTC.

This clonotype came up many times. V gene TRBV29-1 combines with J gene TRBJ1-5; possible D gene TRBD1, 5 bases. Trimming pared 5 bases from V and 3 bases from J, leaving 11 bases between. The CDR3 is 13 amino acids. Per the germline V gene, CDR1 is SQVTM and CDR2 is ANQGSEA. The CDR3, as DNA: TGCAGCGTTCAGGGTCCGGACAATCAGCCCCAGCATTTT. Its translation: CSVQGPDNQPQHF.

This clonotype was seen at least ten times. V usage is TRBV6-2 or TRBV6-3 and J usage is TRBJ2-5, with D hard to call. This CDR3 contains 13 residues. V was cut by 1 base and J by 5 bases, with 8 bases left in between. The germline V gene has CDR1 MNHEY and CDR2 SVGEGT. CDR3 in DNA: TGTGCCAGCAGTTACTGGGGTATGGAGACCCAGTACTTC. This encodes CASSYWGMETQYF.

A note on this clonotype: The junction departs from the called germline gene at one end, perhaps through a read error. J is TRBJ1-4 and V is TRBV7-2, with D possibly TRBD1 on 6 matching bases. Germline CDR1 SGHTA, CDR2 FQGNSA. This CDR3 has 14 amino acids. CDR3 amino acids: CASSLDRASEKRFF. Here the CDR3 DNA reads TGTGCCAGCAGCTTAGACAGGGCCTCTGAAAAACGGTTTTTT.

The V gene is TRBV20-1, the J gene TRBJ2-2, with D possibly TRBD2 on 5 matching bases. This CDR3 has 15 residues. Trimming shortened V by 6 bases and J by 5 bases, and 19 bases separated the two germline ends. The germline gives CDR1 DFQATT, CDR2 SNEGSKA (reference sequence). The CDR3 bases are TGCAGTGCCGAAGGGTCGGGGATTCGAACCGGGGAGCTGTTTTTT. Amino acids: CSAEGSGIRTGELFF.

Concerning this clonotype: One base away lies a much larger clone, so this may be a sequencing read error. The chain uses TRBV11-1 and TRBJ2-3; D might be TRBD2 (5 bases). The germline V gene has CDR1 SGHAT and CDR2 FQDESV (reference sequence). Between the trimmed V and J ends, which lost 2 bases and 8 bases, there was a span of 11 bases. The length of the CDR3 is 13 residues. The CDR3 DNA reads as TGTGCCAGCAGCTTAACGATTGGAGGTACGCAGTATTTT. It specifies CASSLTIGGTQYF.

Many counts were recorded for this clonotype. The DNA for the CDR3 is TGTGCCAGCAGTTTATGGCCAGGGAGTTCCTACGAGCAGTACTTC. This gives the protein CASSLWPGSSYEQYF. The genes are TRBV27 and TRBJ2-7; D tentatively reads TRBD1 or TRBD2 (5 bases each). Trimming took off 1 base at V and 1 base at J, with 11 bases between the two ends. This CDR3 is built from 15 residues. Germline assignment: CDR1 MNHEY and CDR2 SMNVEV (reference sequence).

This clonotype counts as medium-sized. The J gene is TRBJ2-5, the V gene TRBV30; no firm D call. The CDR3 spans 11 residues. Germline CDR1 reads GTSNPN; CDR2 reads SVGIG (reference sequence). Trimming pared 0 bases from V and 6 bases from J, leaving 5 bases between. The CDR3 DNA reads as TGTGCCTGGAGTGTACGTCAGACCCAGTACTTC. Translating it yields CAWSVRQTQYF.

This sequence joins TRBV5-1 and TRBJ2-1, with 7 bases matching TRBD2. V shed 0 bases, J shed 5 bases, and the junction held 8 bases outside the gene matches. In germline, CDR1 is SGHRS, CDR2 YFSETQ. This CDR3 comprises 16 residues. The DNA for the CDR3 is TGCGCCAGCAGCTTGGCCTCTGGACGGGGGGACAATGAGCAGTTCTTC. Translation: CASSLASGRGDNEQFF.

Ten or more counts support this clonotype. This chain joins TRBV28 and TRBJ2-7, with D maybe TRBD1 (5 bases). The ends were cut back, 6 bases at V and 2 bases at J, with 14 bases in the middle. The CDR3 extends over 14 amino acids. Germline values: CDR1 MDHEN, CDR2 SYDVKM. The CDR3 DNA sequence: TGTGCCAGCAGGGGGCCCGTCCCGACCTACGAGCAGTACTTC. Protein: CASRGPVPTYEQYF. The whole variable domain, remainder taken from reference TRBV28 and TRBJ2-7, is DVKVTQSSRYLVKRTGEKVFLECVQDMDHENMFWYRQDPGLGLRLIYFSYDVKMKEKGDIPEGYSVSREKKERFSLILESASTNQTSMYLCASRGPVPTYEQYFGPGTRLTVT.

The chain has TRBV5-1 and TRBJ2-5; 8 positions agree with TRBD2. V lost 6 bases to trimming and J lost 6 bases; unmatched junction nucleotides: 7. The germline V gene encodes CDR1 SGHRS and CDR2 YFSETQ. The CDR3 has 13 amino acids. The CDR3 loop reads CASTKAGVKTQYF. DNA for the CDR3: TGCGCCAGCACGAAAGCGGGGGTAAAGACCCAGTACTTC.

The V gene is TRBV27, the J gene TRBJ1-2; D uncertain. The V end was cut by 3 bases, the J end by 8 bases, with 13 bases between. The CDR3 sequence is 13 residues long. From germline, CDR1 is MNHEY and CDR2 SMNVEV (reference sequence). CDR3 bases: TGTGCCAGCAGTTTTACCGCGGGGAACGGCTACACCTTC. Its protein product is CASSFTAGNGYTF.

In this sample, this clonotype turned up once. A single base separates this from a much larger clone, so it may be a read error. The chain joins TRBV6-1 to TRBJ1-2, with D possibly TRBD1 on 5 matching bases. Germline V gene sequence: CDR1 MNHNS, CDR2 SASEGT. The length of the CDR3 is 14 residues. V was cut by 7 bases and J by 9 bases, with 21 bases left in between. Here the CDR3 DNA reads TGTGCCAGCATCAAGGGGCAGGCATATTGGAGCTACACCTTC. As protein: CASIKGQAYWSYTF.

This clonotype was detected ten times or more. The V and J genes are TRBV7-2 and TRBJ2-2; 7 positions agree with TRBD1. Germline V CDR1 and CDR2: SGHTA, FQGNSA. With 5 bases clipped from V and 5 bases from J, the junction kept 5 bases outside the gene matches. The CDR3 contains 14 residues. This CDR3 is CASSRQGGTGELFF. CDR3 bases: TGTGCCAGCAGCCGACAGGGCGGGACCGGGGAGCTGTTTTTT. Complete variable domain (other parts from reference TRBV7-2 and TRBJ2-2): GAGVSQSPSNKVTEKGKDVELRCDPISGHTALYWYRQSLGQGLEFLIYFQGNSAPDKSGLPSDRFSAERTGGSVSTLTIQRTQQEDSAVYLCASSRQGGTGELFFGEGSRLTVL.